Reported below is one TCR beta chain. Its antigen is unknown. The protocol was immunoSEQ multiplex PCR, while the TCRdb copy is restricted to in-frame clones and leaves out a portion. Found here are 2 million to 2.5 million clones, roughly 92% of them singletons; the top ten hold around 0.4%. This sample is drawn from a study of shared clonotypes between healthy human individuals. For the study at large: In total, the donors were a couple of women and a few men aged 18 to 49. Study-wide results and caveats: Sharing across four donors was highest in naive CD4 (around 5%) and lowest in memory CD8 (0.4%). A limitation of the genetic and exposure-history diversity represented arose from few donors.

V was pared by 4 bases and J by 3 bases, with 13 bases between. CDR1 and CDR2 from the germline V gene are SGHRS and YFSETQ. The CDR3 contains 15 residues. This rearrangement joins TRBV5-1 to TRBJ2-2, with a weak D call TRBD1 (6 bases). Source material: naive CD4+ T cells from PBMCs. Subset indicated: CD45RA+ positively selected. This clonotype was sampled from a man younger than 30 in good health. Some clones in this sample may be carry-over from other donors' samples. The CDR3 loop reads CASSATGLDTGELFF. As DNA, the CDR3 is TGCGCCAGCAGCGCCACAGGGTTGGACACCGGGGAGCTGTTTTTT.